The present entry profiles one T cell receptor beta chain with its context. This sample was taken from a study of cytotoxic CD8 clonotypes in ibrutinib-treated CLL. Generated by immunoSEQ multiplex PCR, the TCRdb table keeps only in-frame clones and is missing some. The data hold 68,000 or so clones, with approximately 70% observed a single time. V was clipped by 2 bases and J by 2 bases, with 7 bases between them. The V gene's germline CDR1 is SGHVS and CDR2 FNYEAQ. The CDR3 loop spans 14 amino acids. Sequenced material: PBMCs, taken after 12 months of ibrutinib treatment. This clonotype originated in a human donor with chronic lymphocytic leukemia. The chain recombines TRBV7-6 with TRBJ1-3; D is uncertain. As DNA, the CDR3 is TGTGCCAGCAGCTTAAGAAGGGCTGGAAACACCATATATTTT. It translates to CASSLRRAGNTIYF.